This is a list of T cell receptor beta chains from one sample in a study of human T cells and chemical hapten exposure. TCRdb ran MiXCR on the RACE reads and lists one entry per CDR3 protein. Of 71,000 or so distinct CDR3 sequences in the sample, around 10% were seen once. The sample consisted of whole blood, taken in connection with sensitization to the hapten diphenylcyclopropenone (DPC). The receptors here all came from a woman aged 35 to 49 with alopecia areata. Some clones in this sample may be carry-over from other donors' samples. CDR3s include the opening cysteine and the closing phenylalanine or tryptophan.

V,CDR3
TRBV5-5,CASSLAGTGRYYGYTF
TRBV14,CASSQMTGGNEQFF
TRBV3-1,CASSQDLEARWFF
TRBV5-1,CASSLGSGAGYEQYF
TRBV7-2,CASSFWGLGNIQYF
TRBV20-1,CSARDGRGTGLIRNQPQHF
TRBV18,CASSPITATDTQYF
TRBV12-3/TRBV12-4,CASSLVRGLAHTQYF
TRBV7-3,CASSLEGGPTDTQYF
TRBV5-1,CASSRTAGTGIYEQYF
TRBV4-3,CASSQDLTSGGYEQYF
TRBV3-1,CTSNLAGANQETQYF
TRBV20-1,CSAPRRGLNTEAFF
TRBV7-2,CASSLTGTYNQPQHF
TRBV20-1,CTLPHPGTGGREQYF
TRBV6-5,CASSYAGGIGRNEQFF
TRBV11-2,CASSLDVGAYNEQFF
TRBV2,CASRREGGSEAFF